The T cell receptor (beta chain) under discussion was sequenced for a study of lymphopenia after photon versus proton radiotherapy. Using immunoSEQ multiplex PCR, the repertoire was profiled, and TCRdb retains in-frame clones only, with some absent. The table lists 22,000 or so clones, 80% to 95% of them singletons, with more than 8% in the top ten. CDR3 size: 16 residues. Germline V CDR1 and CDR2: SGHNT, YYREEE (reference sequence). V shed 0 bases and J shed 5 bases, with 15 bases lying between them. Comments on this clone: The antigen remains undetermined.

Study findings and constraints: Oligoclonal CD8+ Temra expansion after nadir drove photon patients' diversity drop. Relative stability marked proton patients; photon patients lost diversity and naive cells. In patients who died, overall survival fell as post-nadir TCR diversity dropped more.

This specimen consisted of peripheral blood, obtained from a patient treated with proton-based radiotherapy. This clonotype was obtained from a woman aged 70 to 79 with pancreatic cancer. Some clones in this sample may be carry-over from other donors' samples. The chain carries TRBV5-4 and TRBJ2-1; D possibly corresponds to TRBD2 (5 bases). The CDR3 coding sequence is TGTGCCAGCAGCTTGGCTGGGGTTGGACTTCACAATGAGCAGTTCTTC. Protein: CASSLAGVGLHNEQFF.